Presented here are 18 T cell receptor beta chains from one specimen sequenced in a study of molecular identifiers for immune sequencing clone quantification. TCRdb used MiXCR to reprocess the PCR reads, holding one entry per CDR3 protein. Among fewer than 350,000 distinct CDR3 sequences listed, over 20% were seen once. Sequencing was done on a sample of naive CD8+ T cells from blood, with Jurkat cell RNA spiked in. Described subset: FACS-sorted CD8+CD4-CCR7+CD45RA+ naive T cells. The source of these receptors is a human donor in good health. Some libraries in this study had Jurkat cell RNA spiked in.

This clonotype was counted once. The rearrangement links TRBV11-2 to TRBJ2-3; either TRBD1 or TRBD2 may fit D (5 bases each). CDR1 is SGHAT, CDR2 FQNNGV, per germline. V lost 0 bases, J lost 6 bases, and 7 bases lay in between. This CDR3 comprises 13 residues. CDR3 bases: TGTGCCAGCAGCTTAGAATGGGGGGATACGCAGTATTTT. It specifies CASSLEWGDTQYF.

As regards this clonotype: A much larger clone differs from this one at a single base, so this may be a read error. The chain has TRBV11-2 and TRBJ2-7; TRBD2 matches at 8 bases. The CDR3 is made up of 13 amino acids. From germline, CDR1 is SGHAT and CDR2 FQNNGV. The CDR3 loop is CANSSISGTEQYF. The CDR3 DNA follows: TGTGCCAACAGCTCCATTAGCGGGACGGAGCAGTACTTC.

There are many counts of this clonotype. V is TRBV15 and J is TRBJ2-1; D not resolved. With 1 base removed from V and 9 bases from J, the gap between germline ends came to 4 bases. Germline V gives CDR1 LNHNV, CDR2 YYDKDF (reference sequence). The CDR3 is 11 residues long. CDR3 protein: CATSRVAEQFF. The CDR3 DNA reads TGTGCCACCAGCAGAGTGGCTGAGCAGTTCTTC.

Notes on this clonotype: The conserved phenylalanine or tryptophan normally closing the CDR3 is absent here, so this likely arose from a read error. The V and J genes are TRBV9 and TRBJ2-7; 8 nucleotides agree with TRBD2. Germline assignment: CDR1 SGDLS and CDR2 YYNGEE. With 2 bases clipped from V and 2 bases from J, the junction kept 3 bases outside the gene matches. The CDR3 sequence is 14 residues long. The CDR3 DNA reads TGTGCCAGCAGCGTTGGCGGGGGGACCTACGAGCAGTACCTC. It encodes CASSVGGGTYEQYL.

This clonotype has more than one count but fewer than ten. The CDR3 coding sequence is TGTGCCAGCGCGAAGGATCCGGGACCGAACACCGGGGAGCTGTTTTTT. Amino acid sequence: CASAKDPGPNTGELFF. This chain connects TRBV27 to TRBJ2-2, with D perhaps matching TRBD1 or TRBD2 (5 bases each). V was cut by 8 bases and J by 0 bases, with 16 bases left in between. This CDR3 contains 16 residues. Germline assignment: CDR1 MNHEY and CDR2 SMNVEV (reference sequence).

The table lists this clonotype with many counts. The V gene is TRBV4-3, the J gene TRBJ1-1, with D possibly matching TRBD1 (5 bases). This CDR3 is built from 15 residues. Deletions cut 0 bases from V and 6 bases from J, with 14 bases between. Germline CDR1 LGHNA, CDR2 YSLEER. The CDR3 loop reads CASSQDRGVWAEAFF. Here the CDR3 DNA reads TGCGCCAGCAGCCAAGATCGGGGGGTTTGGGCTGAAGCTTTCTTT.

Only a few counts were recorded for this clonotype. This sequence joins TRBV12-3 or TRBV12-4 and TRBJ1-1, with TRBD1 identical over 10 bases. With 4 bases clipped from V and 13 bases from J, the junction kept 12 bases outside the gene matches. This CDR3 contains 14 residues. The CDR3 nucleotides read TGTGCCAGCAGTTCAGACAGGGGGCTGGTGGACGTTTTCTTT. Its translation: CASSSDRGLVDVFF.

For this clonotype: A read error may be the cause here, since a much bigger clone is one base away. This sequence joins TRBV5-1 and TRBJ2-7; D remains ambiguous. This CDR3 has 13 residues. Germline lookup yields CDR1 SGHRS and CDR2 YFSETQ. Trimming shortened V by 0 bases and J by 5 bases, and 9 bases separated the two germline ends. The CDR3 bases are TGCGCCAGCAGCTTGGCAAGGTACAACGAGCAGTACTTC. Its protein is CASSLARYNEQYF. Based on the CDR3 plus reference TRBV5-1 and TRBJ2-7, the full variable domain is KAGVTQTPRYLIKTRGQQVTLSCSPISGHRSVSWYQQTPGQGLQFLFEYFSETQRNKGNFPGRFSGRQFSNSRSEMNVSTLELGDSALYLCASSLARYNEQYFGPGTRLTVT.

This clonotype occurred a few times. The V gene is TRBV9, the J gene TRBJ2-1; D tentatively fits TRBD1 or TRBD2 (5 bases each). The germline V and J ends were trimmed by 3 bases and 2 bases, with 24 bases remaining between them. Germline V CDR1 and CDR2: SGDLS, YYNGEE. CDR3 size: 19 residues. The DNA of the CDR3 is TGTGCCAGCAGCGCCAGTATAGTTATTCCCGGGGCCCCCTACAATGAGCAGTTCTTC. Its translation is CASSASIVIPGAPYNEQFF.

The rearrangement uses TRBV6-2 or TRBV6-3 and TRBJ2-1, with D perhaps being TRBD1 or TRBD2 (5 bases each). Germline V lookup: CDR1 MNHEY, CDR2 SVGEGT. V lost 0 bases and J 0 bases, leaving 9 bases between the germline ends. The CDR3 contains 16 residues. For the CDR3, the DNA is TGTGCCAGCAGTTACTCGGGACCGAGCTCCTACAATGAGCAGTTCTTC. It codes for CASSYSGPSSYNEQFF.

Many counts were recorded for this clonotype. The rearrangement links TRBV7-8 to TRBJ1-1; TRBD1 aligns across 8 bases. The V gene end was trimmed by 3 bases and the J gene end by 5 bases; junction bases not matched to a gene: 11. This CDR3 is 16 amino acids long. Germline values: CDR1 SGHVS, CDR2 FQNEAQ. CDR3 in amino acids: CASSLARGQRRTEAFF. The DNA of the CDR3 is TGTGCCAGCAGCTTGGCCAGGGGGCAGAGGCGGACTGAAGCTTTCTTT.

Remarks on this clonotype: One junction end does not reproduce the germline sequence, and a read error may be involved. This sequence joins TRBV12-3 or TRBV12-4 and TRBJ1-1, with 9 bases matching TRBD1. The CDR3 sequence is 16 residues long. The CDR3: CAGSSGTGPGDTEAFF. The CDR3 DNA sequence: TGTGCCGGCAGCTCCGGGACAGGGCCCGGGGACACTGAAGCTTTCTTT.

A remark on this clonotype: Given a much more abundant clone one base away, this may be a read error. This chain connects TRBV20-1 to TRBJ2-7, with TRBD1 matching over 7 bases. The CDR3 runs 13 residues. Germline assignment: CDR1 DFQATT and CDR2 SNEGSKA (reference sequence). This CDR3 reads CSALTGAGYERYF. As DNA, the CDR3 is TGCAGTGCATTAACAGGGGCTGGGTACGAGCGGTACTTC.

Turning to this clonotype: Being one base from a much bigger clone, this may be a read error. This chain connects TRBV6-5 to TRBJ2-1, with 11 bases matching TRBD2. The ends lost 5 bases at V and 10 bases at J; junction bases unmatched: 7. CDR3 size: 14 residues. Germline CDR1 MNHEY, CDR2 SVGAGI. The CDR3 spells CASSLLAGAGEQFF. The CDR3 nucleotides read TGTGCCAGCAGTCTACTAGCGGGAGCAGGGGAGCAGTTCTTC.

As to this clonotype: This may arise from a read error, as a much more abundant clone is one base away. It is likely a read error, because the conserved phenylalanine at the end of the CDR3 is missing. The chain uses TRBV12-3 or TRBV12-4 and TRBJ1-3; 7 nucleotides agree with TRBD1. The CDR3 has 15 amino acids. The junction had 4 bases not matched to a gene; V was cut back by 5 bases and J by 0 bases. The CDR3 sequence is CASSDPGGSGNTIYS. DNA for the CDR3: TGTGCCAGCAGTGATCCAGGGGGCTCTGGAAACACCATATATTCT.

Here the CDR3 DNA reads TGTGCCAGCAGTTTAGCGGGGTACCAAGAGACCCAGTACTTC. Residues: CASSLAGYQETQYF. The V and J genes are TRBV28 and TRBJ2-5, with D possibly matching TRBD2 (6 bases). The V end was cut by 2 bases, the J end by 0 bases, with 7 bases between. Germline V lookup: CDR1 MDHEN, CDR2 SYDVKM. This CDR3 spans 14 amino acids.

Concerning this clonotype itself: A much larger clone differs from this one at a single base, so this may be a read error. In DNA form, the CDR3 reads TGTGCCAGCAGCGGGGGGGCTCCTTTGACAGATACGCAGTATTTT. This sequence encodes CASSGGAPLTDTQYF. This chain connects TRBV11-2 to TRBJ2-3; D is possibly TRBD2 (7 bases). CDR1 is SGHAT and CDR2 is FQNNGV in the germline V gene. Trimming removed 5 bases at V and 3 bases at J, with 15 bases between. The CDR3 loop spans 15 amino acids.

This clonotype came up a few times. The chain recombines TRBV27 with TRBJ1-4; no reliable D call. CDR3 length: 12 residues. Trimming took 6 bases from V and 10 from J, leaving 12 bases between them. Germline V CDR1 and CDR2: MNHEY, SMNVEV (reference sequence). This chain's CDR3 is CASSLSEGKLFF. CDR3 nucleotides: TGTGCCAGCAGCCTTAGCGAGGGAAAACTGTTTTTT. The full variable domain, its missing parts supplied by reference TRBV27 and TRBJ1-4, is EAQVTQNPRYLITVTGKKLTVTCSQNMNHEYMSWYRQDPGLGLRQIYYSMNVEVTDKGDVPEGYKVSRKEKRNFPLILESPSPNQTSLYFCASSLSEGKLFFGSGTQLSVL.